Presented here are 9 T cell receptor beta chains from one specimen sequenced in a study of shared clonotypes between healthy human individuals. This table comes from immunoSEQ multiplex PCR, and its TCRdb copy is limited to in-frame clones, with some not included. The data show 1,500,000 or so clones, 98% seen once. The specimen was naive CD4+ T cells sorted from blood. Subset noted: CD45RA+ positively selected. The source of these receptors is a man under 40 in good health.

The gene calls are TRBV11-3 and TRBJ2-1; tentative D call: TRBD2 (7 bases). Trimming stripped 5 bases from V and 0 bases from J, with 17 bases between. Germline CDR1 SGHNT, CDR2 YENEEA. CDR3 length: 17 residues. CDR3 sequence (DNA): TGTGCCAGCAGCCCCCTAGGGGGGGGCAGCTCCTACAATGAGCAGTTCTTC. This codes for CASSPLGGGSSYNEQFF.

The chain links TRBV28 to TRBJ2-6; 11 bases match TRBD1. With 6 bases clipped from V and 4 bases from J, the junction kept 5 bases outside the gene matches. This CDR3 contains 16 residues. Per germline, CDR1 MDHEN and CDR2 SYDVKM. The CDR3 nucleotides are TGTGCCAGCAGGACGGGACAGGGGGGCGGGGCCAACGTCCTGACTTTC. It specifies CASRTGQGGGANVLTF.

The chain combines TRBV28 with TRBJ2-5; D is possibly TRBD2 (6 bases). CDR3 length: 14 amino acids. The ends were cut back, 11 bases at V and 4 bases at J, with 20 bases in the middle. Germline CDR1 is MDHEN and CDR2 is SYDVKM. CDR3 nucleotide sequence: TGTGCCGTACAAACCGGGACTGGGACAGAGACCCAGTACTTC. Translation: CAVQTGTGTETQYF.

This chain links TRBV5-1 with TRBJ1-3; no firm D call. V was cut by 5 bases and J by 2 bases, with 11 bases left in between. CDR3 length: 14 residues. Germline CDR1 and CDR2: SGHRS and YFSETQ. CDR3 nucleotide sequence: TGCGCCAGCAGTACTTATGGGGCTGGAAACACCATATATTTT. Protein sequence: CASSTYGAGNTIYF.

This chain joins TRBV5-4 and TRBJ1-1; D possibly corresponds to TRBD1 (5 bases). V lost 4 bases and J 5 bases, leaving 24 bases between the germline ends. Germline-derived CDR1 and CDR2 are SGHNT and YYREEE (reference sequence). This CDR3 has 17 residues. This CDR3 reads CASSPPRAGLGRTEAFF. For the CDR3, the DNA is TGTGCCAGCAGCCCCCCCCGGGCAGGGCTGGGTAGGACTGAAGCTTTCTTT.

The chain links TRBV5-1 to TRBJ2-3; D might be TRBD1 or TRBD2, each matching 6 bases. V was shortened by 4 bases and J by 1 base, with 16 bases between the two germline ends. CDR1 SGHRS and CDR2 YFSETQ come from the germline V gene. The CDR3 contains 16 residues. CDR3 amino acids: CASSLPQEGGTDTQYF. The CDR3 DNA is TGCGCCAGCAGCCTACCCCAGGAGGGGGGCACAGATACGCAGTATTTT.

The V and J genes are TRBV7-2 and TRBJ2-1; D perhaps matches TRBD2 (6 bases). The CDR3 has 13 residues. V was pared by 2 bases and J by 11 bases, with 13 bases between. Germline V gene sequence: CDR1 SGHTA, CDR2 FQGNSA. CDR3 protein: CASSLPGEVKQFF. The CDR3, as DNA: TGTGCCAGCAGCTTACCTGGGGAGGTGAAGCAGTTCTTC.

The chain is built from TRBV25-1 and TRBJ2-7, with TRBD2 as a possible D gene (6 bases). V lost 5 bases to trimming and J lost 6 bases, with 11 bases between them. The germline V gene has CDR1 MGHDK and CDR2 SYGVNS. This CDR3 spans 12 amino acids. CDR3 protein: CASSPFGSEQYF. In DNA, the CDR3 is TGTGCCAGCAGTCCCTTCGGGAGCGAGCAGTACTTC.

The genes are TRBV7-9 and TRBJ1-1; 7 bases align to TRBD1. V lost 3 bases, J lost 7 bases, and 5 bases stayed unmatched. Germline V lookup: CDR1 SEHNR, CDR2 FQNEAQ (reference sequence). CDR3 size: 13 residues. CDR3 DNA sequence: TGTGCCAGCAGCTTCACCGGGACAGATGAAGCTTTCTTT. It yields the protein CASSFTGTDEAFF.